This T cell receptor beta chain was captured in a study of shared clonotypes between healthy human individuals. Whole-study results and caveats: Though the depth was large, rarefaction showed that sorted-subset sequencing was incomplete.

From germline, CDR1 is MDHEN and CDR2 SYDVKM. CDR3 size: 13 residues. V was clipped by 8 bases and J by 3 bases; unmatched bases: 4. On this clone itself: As yet, its antigen is unknown. Other DNA sequences in this specimen translate into the identical CDR3.

In replicate PCRs of sorted subsets, about 220 ng DNA, about 30,000 T cell genomes, was used. In the authors' workflow: Filtering was not the same, since immunoSEQ gave junction-only sequences without quality scores. Clones were read by immunoSEQ multiplex PCR, and TCRdb kept only the in-frame ones, dropping some. V and J calls plus clone size are reproduced from that table; the DNA served to infer D and trimming. Among around 1.9 million clones listed, just over 90% were seen once. Terminally differentiated effector memory CD45RA+ cells were excluded by CCR7 positive selection of CD45RO-negative cells.

The sequence was collected from a man aged 18 to 30 in good health. Some clones in this sample may be carry-over from other donors' samples. Sequenced sample: naive CD8+ T cells from PBMCs. V is TRBV28 and J is TRBJ1-1, with 9 bases matching TRBD1. The CDR3 loop reads CASRRDRDTEAFF. CDR3 sequence (DNA): TGTGCCAGCCGCCGGGACAGGGACACTGAAGCTTTCTTT. Combining the CDR3 with reference TRBV28 and TRBJ1-1 gives the whole variable domain DVKVTQSSRYLVKRTGEKVFLECVQDMDHENMFWYRQDPGLGLRLIYFSYDVKMKEKGDIPEGYSVSREKKERFSLILESASTNQTSMYLCASRRDRDTEAFFGQGTRLTVV.